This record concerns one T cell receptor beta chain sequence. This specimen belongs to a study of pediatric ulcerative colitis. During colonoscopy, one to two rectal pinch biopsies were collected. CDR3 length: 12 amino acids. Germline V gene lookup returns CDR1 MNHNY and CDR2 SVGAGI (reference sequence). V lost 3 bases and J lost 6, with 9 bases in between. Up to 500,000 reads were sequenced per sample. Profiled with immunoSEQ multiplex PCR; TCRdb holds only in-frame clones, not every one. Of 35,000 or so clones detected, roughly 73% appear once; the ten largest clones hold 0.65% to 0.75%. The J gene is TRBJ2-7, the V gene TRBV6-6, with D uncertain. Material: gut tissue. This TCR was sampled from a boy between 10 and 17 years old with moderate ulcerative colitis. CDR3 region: CASSYHTREQYF. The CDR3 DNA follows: TGTGCCAGCAGTTATCATACCCGCGAGCAGTACTTC.